This T cell receptor (beta chain) comes out of a study of shared clonotypes between healthy human individuals. Genomic DNA from each subset was divided evenly over several immunoSEQ plates. Sorted subsets were amplified in replicate PCRs using 150 to 250 ng DNA, about 30,000 T cell genomes. Authors' analysis steps: ImmunoSEQ output lacked quality scores and full-length reads, limiting matched filtering. Data came from immunoSEQ multiplex PCR; TCRdb stores just in-frame clones and leaves some out. The DNA gave D and trimming, while V, J and clone size come from that table. The sample has more than 2,000,000 clones, approximately 94% seen once. Recent acute infections and vaccinations were absent in the healthy HIV-negative adult donors. The CDR3 loop spans 15 amino acids. V lost 2 bases and J lost 1; bases outside the gene matches: 4. Germline CDR1 is GTSNPN and CDR2 is SVGIG (reference sequence).

The TCR was taken from a man between 18 and 35 years old in good health. This chain connects TRBV30 to TRBJ2-3, with TRBD2 matching over 9 bases. Sequencing was carried out using naive CD4+ T cells sorted from blood. Noted subset: CD45RA+ positively selected. CDR3 sequence reads: CAWSFGGGGTDTQYF. CDR3 coding DNA: TGTGCCTGGAGTTTCGGCGGGGGGGGCACAGATACGCAGTATTTT.